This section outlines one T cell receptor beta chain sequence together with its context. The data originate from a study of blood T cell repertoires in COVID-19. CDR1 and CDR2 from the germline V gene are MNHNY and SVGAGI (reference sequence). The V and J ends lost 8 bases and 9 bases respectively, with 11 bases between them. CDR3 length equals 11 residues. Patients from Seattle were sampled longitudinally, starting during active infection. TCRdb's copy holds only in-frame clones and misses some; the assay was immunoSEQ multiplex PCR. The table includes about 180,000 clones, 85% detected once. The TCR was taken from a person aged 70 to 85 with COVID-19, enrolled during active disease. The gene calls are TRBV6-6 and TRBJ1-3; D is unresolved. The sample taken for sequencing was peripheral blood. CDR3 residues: CASGRDLTIYF. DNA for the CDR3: TGTGCCAGCGGGAGGGATCTCACCATATATTTT.